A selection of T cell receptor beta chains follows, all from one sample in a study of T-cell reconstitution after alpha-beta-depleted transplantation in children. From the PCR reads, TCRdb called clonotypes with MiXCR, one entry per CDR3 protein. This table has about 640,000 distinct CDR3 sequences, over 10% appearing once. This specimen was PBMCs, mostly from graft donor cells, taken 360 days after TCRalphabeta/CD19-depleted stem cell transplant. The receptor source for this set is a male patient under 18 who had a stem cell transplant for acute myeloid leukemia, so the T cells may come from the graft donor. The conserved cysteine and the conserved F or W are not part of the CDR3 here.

ASSLVRLAGPTNEQF	TRBJ2-1	TRBV11-1
ASSPLGATGTGQQPQH	TRBJ1-5	TRBV28
SARGDRKYEQY	TRBJ2-7	TRBV20-1
ASSPDGVRFEKLF	TRBJ1-4	TRBV7-9
ASSWGLAQRATGELF	TRBJ2-2	TRBV5-1
AISGTGSYEQY	TRBJ2-7	TRBV10-3
AISDGFFRALGRETQY	TRBJ2-5	TRBV10-3
ASSAEGKTASYEQY	TRBJ2-7	TRBV7-2
ASSRGGSVADTQY	TRBJ2-3	TRBV5-5
ASSLNHPRGTQY	TRBJ2-5	TRBV7-3
ASSKLAGVLTDTQY	TRBJ2-3	TRBV6-1
ASSQGSVGGSSRYNEQF	TRBJ2-1	TRBV14
AARGNTGANVLT	TRBJ2-6	TRBV10-3
ASSFLPIQVATNEKLF	TRBJ1-4	TRBV28
ASSFRQGAGNEQF	TRBJ2-1	TRBV7-3
ASSFDRQTAYEQY	TRBJ2-7	TRBV5-1
ASSPSTEVNLYEGSSYNEQF	TRBJ2-1	TRBV18
ASSQDRRSASEYNEQF	TRBJ2-1	TRBV4-3
ASSQGDTLLKQY	TRBJ2-7	TRBV4-3
ASRSGLPLGDEQF	TRBJ2-1	TRBV28
ASSSIWGGQTYEQY	TRBJ2-7	TRBV18
ASSPGTPEEEY	TRBJ2-3	TRBV5-1
ASRPTGVYNSPLH	TRBJ1-6	TRBV12-3/TRBV12-4
ASKGSEDSYEQY	TRBJ2-7	TRBV7-9
ASSLTGGWETQY	TRBJ2-5	TRBV7-9
SARGLRQFGTGTQY	TRBJ2-5	TRBV20-1
ASSPQSGQGDIQY	TRBJ2-4	TRBV28
ASSLAGRNIGGEETQY	TRBJ2-5	TRBV12-3/TRBV12-4
ASSGGLAGLVLEQF	TRBJ2-1	TRBV25-1
ASSQDETSGAYEQY	TRBJ2-7	TRBV4-3
ASSMNGQGSGNEQY	TRBJ2-7	TRBV19
ASSLGGLAGSSYEQY	TRBJ2-7	TRBV7-9
SVLQGASQETQY	TRBJ2-5	TRBV29-1
ASGDQGRLTNYGYT	TRBJ1-2	TRBV25-1
SASTSGRETQY	TRBJ2-5	TRBV20-1
ASSLGRLAGSPSSYNEQF	TRBJ2-1	TRBV11-2
ASSFPGRPEYNEQF	TRBJ2-1	TRBV5-1
ASSFLAANQETQY	TRBJ2-5	TRBV28
ASSVDPALGGGYGYT	TRBJ1-2	TRBV9
ASSSFIAVDSYGYT	TRBJ1-2	TRBV7-2
ASSLRGLPAYYNEQF	TRBJ2-1	TRBV28
ASSLFRAPYNSPLH	TRBJ1-6	TRBV28
SARGRLNTEAF	TRBJ1-1	TRBV29-1
SAPRGGASTDTQY	TRBJ2-3	TRBV20-1